The next 12 T cell receptor beta chains were all read from a single sample in a study of blood T cell repertoires in COVID-19. Some clones are missing from TCRdb's copy, which holds only in-frame ones; the method was immunoSEQ multiplex PCR. Of a few hundred thousand clones in the sample, 85% were seen once. The source material was peripheral blood. These receptors originate from a woman aged 18-35 years with acute or convalescent COVID-19.

CDR3 residues: CASSLDQGTSYNSPLHF. DNA for the CDR3: TGCGCCAGCAGCTTGGATCAGGGTACCTCCTATAATTCACCCCTCCACTTT. J is TRBJ1-6 and V is TRBV5-1; maybe TRBD1 (5 bases). CDR1 is SGHRS, CDR2 YFSETQ, per germline. The CDR3 length is 17 residues. The V end was cut by 0 bases, the J end by 0 bases, with 10 bases between. Filled out from reference TRBV5-1 and TRBJ1-6, the complete variable domain reads KAGVTQTPRYLIKTRGQQVTLSCSPISGHRSVSWYQQTPGQGLQFLFEYFSETQRNKGNFPGRFSGRQFSNSRSEMNVSTLELGDSALYLCASSLDQGTSYNSPLHFGNGTRLTVT.

This clone was detected only a few times. The chain has TRBV7-3 and TRBJ1-1; D possibly corresponds to TRBD1 (5 bases). Germline V CDR1 and CDR2: SGHTA, FQGTGA. Trimming took 5 bases from V and 1 from J, leaving 8 bases between them. This CDR3 is 13 amino acids long. The CDR3 nucleotides read TGTGCCAGCAGCATGGGGCCGAACACTGAAGCTTTCTTT. Its translation: CASSMGPNTEAFF.

CDR3 sequence (DNA): TGTGCCAGCAGTTTATCCTATACCTCACCGGGACAGGGTGCTACAGATACGCAGTATTTT. Translated, it gives CASSLSYTSPGQGATDTQYF. The chain combines TRBV28 with TRBJ2-3, with 9 bases lining up with TRBD1. The trim removed 1 base at V and 3 bases at J, leaving 17 bases unmatched. The CDR3 contains 20 residues. Germline loops: CDR1 MDHEN, CDR2 SYDVKM.

The chain recombines TRBV18 with TRBJ2-2; 10 bases map to TRBD1. Germline V CDR1 and CDR2: KGHSH, LQKENI. After removal of 2 bases from V and 3 bases from J, the junction contained 12 bases not matched to a gene. The CDR3 has 19 residues. This chain's CDR3 is CASSPYLATGTGDTGELFF. CDR3 nucleotides: TGTGCCAGCTCACCATACCTAGCCACCGGGACAGGGGACACCGGGGAGCTGTTTTTT.

The chain recombines TRBV18 with TRBJ2-7, with TRBD2 as a possible D gene (6 bases). Germline assignment: CDR1 KGHSH and CDR2 LQKENI. The CDR3 consists of 14 residues. V was shortened by 6 bases and J by 2 bases, with 14 bases between the two germline ends. As DNA, the CDR3 is TGTGCCAGCTCCCACGTGGGGGGACCCTACGAGCAGTACTTC. This encodes CASSHVGGPYEQYF. The variable domain in full, with the rest retrieved from reference TRBV18 and TRBJ2-7, is NAGVMQNPRHLVRRRGQEARLRCSPMKGHSHVYWYRQLPEEGLKFMVYLQKENIIDESGMPKERFSAEFPKEGPSILRIQQVVRGDSAAYFCASSHVGGPYEQYFGPGTRLTVT.

The J gene is TRBJ2-4, the V gene TRBV3-1 (or the pseudogene TRBV3-2); 9 bases align to TRBD1. This CDR3 spans 15 amino acids. Germline assignment: CDR1 LGHDT and CDR2 YNNKEL (reference sequence). J lost 7 bases, V lost 5 bases, and 9 bases had no gene match. The CDR3 region has the DNA TGTGCCAGCAGCTCCGACCCGACAGGGGGGAACATTCAGTACTTC. Translation gives CASSSDPTGGNIQYF.

J is TRBJ2-1 and V is TRBV3-1 (or the pseudogene TRBV3-2), with 8 bases lining up with TRBD2. The CDR3 loop spans 16 amino acids. J was trimmed by 6 bases and V by 0 bases; bases with no gene match: 7. Germline lookup yields CDR1 LGHDT and CDR2 YNNKEL (reference sequence). This CDR3 is CASSQDNGGARNEQFF. The CDR3 nucleotides read TGTGCCAGCAGCCAAGATAACGGGGGGGCCCGCAATGAGCAGTTCTTC.

This chain connects TRBV28 to TRBJ1-5, with D unresolved. CDR3 length equals 14 residues. Germline-derived CDR1 and CDR2 are MDHEN and SYDVKM. V lost 4 bases and J 9 bases, leaving 16 bases between the germline ends. In nucleotides, the CDR3 is TGTGCCAGCAGTTCCCTTGGCCAGGTCCGGCCCCAGCATTTT. Amino acids: CASSSLGQVRPQHF.

J is TRBJ1-3 and V is TRBV7-2; 7 bases are shared with TRBD1. Trimming took 4 bases from V and 6 from J; bases not matched to a gene: 9. Germline lookup yields CDR1 SGHTA and CDR2 FQGNSA. The CDR3 contains 15 residues. In DNA form, the CDR3 reads TGTGCCAGCAGCTCTGACGACAGGGAAATAAACACCATATATTTT. Translation: CASSSDDREINTIYF.

This rearrangement joins TRBV19 to TRBJ1-4; 8 positions match TRBD1. The CDR3 consists of 16 residues. CDR1 LNHDA and CDR2 SQIVND come from the germline V gene (reference sequence). V lost 8 bases to trimming and J lost 0 bases; unmatched junction nucleotides: 8. The CDR3 region has the DNA TGTGCCAGTGGGAGGACAGGGCCATCAACTAATGAAAAACTGTTTTTT. The encoded protein is CASGRTGPSTNEKLFF.

This clone has only a few counts. The chain employs TRBV24-1 and TRBJ2-3, with 9 bases lining up with TRBD1. Germline CDR1 is KGHDR and CDR2 is SFDVKD. With V trimmed by 5 bases and J by 4 bases, 6 bases remained unmatched. This CDR3 has 15 residues. Here the CDR3 reads CATSAGQGRADTQYF. The CDR3 DNA is TGTGCCACCAGTGCCGGACAGGGGCGGGCAGATACGCAGTATTTT.

This clone was seen just once. The rearrangement joins TRBV4-1 to TRBJ2-7, with D hard to call. The germline V and J ends were trimmed by 0 bases and 5 bases, with 5 bases remaining between them. The CDR3 covers 12 residues. Germline V CDR1 and CDR2: MGHRA, YSYEKL. The CDR3: CASSQEADEQYF. DNA of the CDR3: TGCGCCAGCAGCCAAGAGGCAGACGAGCAGTACTTC.